The 14 T cell receptor delta chains listed next were all sequenced from one sample in a study of fetal and pediatric gammadelta thymocytes. TCRdb reprocessed the reads through CATT. The data show roughly 2,000 delta-chain clones, with approximately 25% seen just once and roughly 4.3% held by the top ten. The sample was non-Vgamma9Vdelta2 gamma-delta T cells from the thymus. Subset described: CD3+gammadeltaTCR+ thymocytes not co-expressing Vgamma9 and Vdelta2. The origin of the receptors is a child who underwent cardiac surgery and was recorded as healthy.

This clone is medium-sized in the sample. This chain links TRDV1 with TRDJ1; weak D call: TRDD2 (6 bases). The V end was cut by 0 bases, the J end by 0 bases, with 20 bases between. Germline CDR1 and CDR2: TSWWSYY and QGS. The CDR3 totals 19 residues. The CDR3 DNA reads TGTGCTCTTGGGGAACTTGATCCTACGTCCCAACAGAACACCGATAAACTCATCTTT. Its protein is CALGELDPTSQQNTDKLIF.

By its share, this clone is medium-sized. This rearrangement joins TRDV1 to TRDJ1; the match to TRDD3 covers 8 bases. V lost 0 bases and J lost 1; bases outside the gene matches: 16. Germline V gives CDR1 TSWWSYY, CDR2 QGS. The CDR3 extends over 20 amino acids. The CDR3 here is CALGELCPHYGWGITDKLIF. In DNA, the CDR3 is TGTGCTCTTGGGGAACTTTGCCCCCACTACGGGTGGGGGATCACCGATAAACTCATCTTT.

The J gene was reported as TRDJ1; the V gene went uncalled; no check of the table's D call, TRDD3, against the DNA was made. There are 25 residues in the CDR3. The CDR3 loop reads CARGELEASYCPAGTGGSFTDKLIF. The CDR3 DNA reads TGTGCTCGTGGGGAACTAGAGGCTTCCTACTGTCCTGCTGGTACTGGGGGATCGTTCACCGATAAACTCATCTTT.

Relative to its sample, this clone is large. Other DNA sequences within the sample encode an identical CDR3. This chain joins TRAV38-2/DV8 and TRDJ1; TRDD3 matches at 11 bases. The CDR3 is 22 amino acids. Germline trimming cut 5 bases from V and 0 bases from J; bases unmatched to any gene: 24. The germline gives CDR1 TSESDYY, CDR2 QEAYKQQN. CDR3 nucleotides: TGTGCTTATAGCCCCCGTATAAACTTCTTCTACTGGGGGATAGGGGACACCGATAAACTCATCTTT. This encodes CAYSPRINFFYWGIGDTDKLIF.

In the case of this clone: Only one base separates this from a far larger clonotype, so it likely reflects a read error. The V gene is TRDV1, the J gene TRDJ1, with TRDD3 identical over 8 bases. The CDR3 runs 16 residues. Germline V gene data show CDR1 as TSWWSYY and CDR2 as QGS. The J segment lost 3 bases and the V segment lost 1 base, leaving 7 bases of the junction unmatched. The CDR3 protein is CALGERDTRNADKLIF. The CDR3 region has the DNA TGTGCTCTTGGGGAACGGGATACGCGTAACGCCGATAAACTCATCTTT.

In its sample, this clone ranks as large. V is TRDV1 and J is TRDJ1, with 10 nucleotides matching TRDD3. The germline gives CDR1 TSWWSYY, CDR2 QGS. V shed 0 bases, J shed 4 bases, and the junction held 17 bases outside the gene matches. CDR3 size: 20 residues. CDR3 amino acids: CALGELKPLWGIQVIDKLIF. Written as DNA, the CDR3 is TGTGCTCTTGGGGAACTGAAGCCCTTGTGGGGGATACAGGTAATCGATAAACTCATCTTT.

By frequency in the sample, this clone is medium-sized. The chain employs TRDV1 and TRDJ1, with 8 bases aligning to TRDD3. Germline V gives CDR1 TSWWSYY, CDR2 QGS. V shed 2 bases, J shed 0 bases, and the junction held 35 bases outside the gene matches. The CDR3 is 26 residues long. The CDR3 region is CALGEIRPTYRSFRLGESSYTDKLIF. Here the CDR3 DNA reads TGTGCTCTTGGGGAAATTCGACCCACCTACCGTAGCTTCCGCCTGGGGGAGAGCTCGTACACCGATAAACTCATCTTT.

This clone was counted a single time. A far larger clone is one nucleotide away, so this likely arose from a read error. The genes are TRDV1 and TRDJ2; the D gene could be TRDD2 or TRDD3 (6 bases each). Germline V gene sequence: CDR1 TSWWSYY, CDR2 QGS. The CDR3 length is 16 residues. Trimming took 7 bases from V and 12 from J, leaving 27 bases between them. CDR3: CALDVSSLGGRGKLFF. CDR3 in DNA: TGTGCTCTTGATGTTTCTTCCTTGGGGGGCCGCGGTAAACTCTTCTTT.

This clone is termed medium-sized. The V gene is TRDV1, the J gene TRDJ1, with 7 bases lining up with TRDD3. Unmatched junction bases numbered 14, after V lost 1 base and J lost 0 bases. CDR1 and CDR2 from the germline V gene are TSWWSYY and QGS. This CDR3 contains 19 residues. The CDR3 DNA reads TGTGCTCTTGGGGAACCTAAGCATCCGGATACGGGGTACACCGATAAACTCATCTTT. It translates to CALGEPKHPDTGYTDKLIF.

The chain employs TRDV1 and TRDJ1, with 11 bases identical to TRDD3. The ends lost 5 bases at V and 0 bases at J; junction bases unmatched: 26. Germline V gene lookup returns CDR1 TSWWSYY and CDR2 QGS. The CDR3 sequence is 23 residues long. CDR3 sequence: CALGPLGEPFYWGISKYTDKLIF. CDR3 nucleotide sequence: TGTGCTCTTGGGCCTCTTGGGGAACCATTCTACTGGGGGATATCGAAGTACACCGATAAACTCATCTTT.

This clone is classed as medium-sized (0.01 to 0.1%). The chain carries TRDV1 and TRDJ1, with D possibly matching TRDD3 (6 bases). The germline gives CDR1 TSWWSYY, CDR2 QGS. The V end lost 1 base, the J end lost 4 bases, and 31 bases lay between the germline ends. This CDR3 contains 21 residues. The CDR3 here is CALGEPFPSHWGCRLDDKLIF. For the CDR3, the DNA is TGTGCTCTTGGGGAACCCTTTCCCTCCCATTGGGGATGTAGGTTAGACGATAAACTCATCTTT.

As to this clone: Since a much larger clone is just one base distant, this may be a read error. The gene calls are TRDV1 and TRDJ4; TRDD2 aligns across 9 bases. CDR3 length equals 20 residues. After removal of 0 bases from V and 0 bases from J, the junction contained 17 bases not matched to a gene. Germline V CDR1 and CDR2: TSWWSYY, QGS. The CDR3 region is CALGELAFLQEDTLARPLIF. CDR3 in DNA: TGTGCTCTTGGGGAACTGGCCTTCCTACAGGAGGATACGCTGGCCAGACCCCTGATCTTT.

This clone is medium-sized. V is TRDV1 and J is TRDJ1; 7 positions match TRDD2. Unmatched junction bases numbered 14, after V lost 4 bases and J lost 0 bases. Germline CDR1 TSWWSYY, CDR2 QGS. The CDR3 runs to 18 residues. The CDR3 DNA is TGTGCTCTTGGGGTCCCCCCCTTCCTCTACCGGTACACCGATAAACTCATCTTT. This translates into CALGVPPFLYRYTDKLIF.

Points on this clone: Possible read error: a much larger clone is one base away. V gene TRDV1 combines with J gene TRDJ1; possibly TRDD1 or TRDD3 for D (5 bases each). Germline CDR1 TSWWSYY, CDR2 QGS. V was clipped by 7 bases and J by 0 bases, with 30 bases between them. The CDR3 has 20 residues. The CDR3 loop is CALVKFTRGEWDSYTDKLIF. DNA for the CDR3: TGTGCTCTTGTGAAATTCACGAGAGGGGAATGGGATTCGTACACCGATAAACTCATCTTT.